The entry that follows covers one TCR beta chain sequence. The data stem from a study of tumor-infiltrating lymphocytes in primary liver carcinoma. Overall study context: Tumor stage was T1-T3 N0M0, and tumor size was about 4 to 10 cm across.

Germline V gene sequence: CDR1 MNHEY, CDR2 SVGEGT. The CDR3 sequence is 12 residues long. Between the trimmed V and J ends, which lost 6 bases and 7 bases, there was a span of 12 bases. Germline DNA was also extracted, and blood RNA derived from unsorted whole blood. TCR beta cDNA came from about 500 ng total RNA, primed with a constant-region primer. Three-round nested multiplex PCR performed with slightly modified ARM-PCR produced the TCR beta libraries. The first two PCR rounds, roughly 9 cycles each, used TRBV1-TRBV30 forward primers and a C-beta reverse primer. TCRdb reanalysed the multiplex PCR reads using MiXCR and keeps one entry per CDR3 protein. This table holds approximately 330,000 distinct CDR3 sequences, roughly two thirds found once.

Input material: peripheral blood. The sequence derives from a man aged 40-49 years with primary liver carcinoma and hepatitis B virus infection. The chain links TRBV6-2 or TRBV6-3 to TRBJ2-5; D tentatively fits TRBD1 or TRBD2 (6 bases each). DNA of the CDR3: TGTGCCAGCAGCTTCAGGGGAGGGACCCAGTACTTC. It codes for CASSFRGGTQYF.